The present entry profiles one T cell receptor beta chain with its context. Its antigen remains unknown. The data were obtained in a study of T cells after yellow fever vaccination. Background on the study: SMART-Seq v4 Ultra Low Input served to prepare low-cell-number fractions.

Study-wide findings and caveats: Abundant bulk-population clonotypes could contaminate the FACS-sorted repertoires.

From the 5' RACE reads, TCRdb called clonotypes with MiXCR, one entry per CDR3 protein. The sample has around 340,000 distinct CDR3 sequences; about an eighth are singletons. The germline V gene encodes CDR1 SGHDT and CDR2 YYEEEE. The CDR3 totals 12 residues. Trimming removed 4 bases at V and 4 bases at J, with 8 bases between. The receptor was derived from a man between 18 and 35 years old who received the YFV17D yellow fever vaccine. The source material was CD4+ T cells sorted from PBMCs, sampled 15 days after the yellow fever booster vaccination. J is TRBJ2-5 and V is TRBV5-6, with a weak D call TRBD2 (5 bases). In DNA, the CDR3 is TGTGCCAGCAGCCGGACTCCAGAGACCCAGTACTTC. Amino acid sequence: CASSRTPETQYF.